The 27 T cell receptor beta chains given below trace back to one sample, sequenced in a study of cytomegalovirus exposure and HLA in healthy donors. PCR primers comprised 60 Vbeta and 13 Jbeta primers. Sequencing used immunoSEQ multiplex PCR; TCRdb keeps in-frame clones, though not all of them. The sample holds 120,000 to 150,000 clones, about three quarters seen once. Input material: PBMCs. These TCRs come from a woman aged 25-40 years in good health and CMV-seronegative.

The chain combines TRBV6-5 with TRBJ1-4; no firm D call. The CDR3 has 15 residues. Germline lookup yields CDR1 MNHEY and CDR2 SVGAGI. With 5 bases removed from V and 4 bases from J, the gap between germline ends came to 14 bases. The CDR3 is CASSTTGLGNEKLFF. In nucleotides, the CDR3 is TGTGCCAGCAGTACGACGGGATTGGGTAATGAAAAACTGTTTTTT.

The chain combines TRBV6-6 with TRBJ1-2, with 9 nucleotides matching TRBD1. The V gene's germline CDR1 is MNHNY and CDR2 SVGAGI (reference sequence). CDR3 length equals 14 residues. Trimming cost V 2 bases and J 7 bases; bases outside gene matches: 5. Here the CDR3 reads CASSYGQGRSGYTF. The CDR3 nucleotides are TGTGCCAGCAGTTACGGACAGGGGAGGAGTGGCTACACCTTC.

The V and J genes are TRBV5-1 and TRBJ1-1; 8 bases align to TRBD1. V lost 3 bases and J lost 0; bases outside the gene matches: 7. Per the germline V gene, CDR1 is SGHRS and CDR2 is YFSETQ. CDR3 size: 16 residues. Written as DNA, the CDR3 is TGCGCCAGCAGCTCGGCGGGGACAGGCCTGAACACTGAAGCTTTCTTT. Amino acid sequence: CASSSAGTGLNTEAFF.

The J gene is TRBJ2-5, the V gene TRBV2; D unresolved. The CDR3 length is 12 residues. Germline lookup yields CDR1 SNHLY and CDR2 FYNNEI. V shed 4 bases and J shed 3 bases, with 6 bases lying between them. This CDR3 is CASSAQEETQYF. The CDR3 DNA reads as TGTGCCAGCAGTGCTCAGGAAGAGACCCAGTACTTC.

This clone was seen a handful of times. V is TRBV5-6 and J is TRBJ2-7; 10 bases are shared with TRBD1. In germline, CDR1 is SGHDT, CDR2 YYEEEE. Unmatched junction bases numbered 10, after V lost 3 bases and J lost 7 bases. The CDR3 runs to 15 residues. This CDR3 is CASSWGGTGEREQYF. Written as DNA, the CDR3 is TGTGCCAGCAGCTGGGGGGGGACAGGGGAGCGGGAGCAGTACTTC.

This clone was observed a few times. The rearrangement joins TRBV2 to TRBJ2-2; weak D call: TRBD1 (5 bases). The CDR3 totals 13 residues. Trimming cost V 5 bases and J 6 bases, with 10 bases left between them. The germline V gene encodes CDR1 SNHLY and CDR2 FYNNEI. CDR3 nucleotide sequence: TGTGCCAGCAGTCGACAGTTCGCCGGGGAGCTGTTTTTT. Its protein product is CASSRQFAGELFF.

The chain has TRBV6-6 and TRBJ1-2, with D perhaps TRBD1 (5 bases). V was shortened by 7 bases and J by 8 bases, with 11 bases between the two germline ends. The CDR3 has 11 residues. CDR1 is MNHNY and CDR2 is SVGAGI in the germline V gene (reference sequence). The DNA for the CDR3 is TGTGCCAGCAAAAGGGGTTGGGGCTACACCTTC. As protein: CASKRGWGYTF.

This clone occurred a few times. This chain uses TRBV30 with TRBJ1-1, with a weak D call TRBD1 (5 bases). V was pared by 2 bases and J by 6 bases, with 19 bases between. The length of the CDR3 is 15 residues. Germline CDR1 reads GTSNPN; CDR2 reads SVGIG (reference sequence). The CDR3 DNA reads as TGTGCCTGGAGTCGGGGCGGGGGAGACTCTCCTGAAGCTTTCTTT. This gives the protein CAWSRGGGDSPEAFF. Drawing the rest from reference TRBV30 and TRBJ1-1, the complete variable domain is SQTIHQWPATLVQPVGSPLSLECTVEGTSNPNLYWYRQAAGRGLQLLFYSVGIGQISSEVPQNLSASRPQDRQFILSSKKLLLSDSGFYLCAWSRGGGDSPEAFFGQGTRLTVV.

This clone was counted a single time. The V call is TRBV7-8, the J call TRBJ2-1; the D is unclear. Germline CDR1 is SGHVS and CDR2 is FQNEAQ. Between the trimmed V and J ends, which lost 2 bases and 6 bases, there was a span of 11 bases. CDR3 length equals 14 residues. Written as DNA, the CDR3 is TGTGCCAGCAGCTTAACGGAGCTTAGCAATGAGCAGTTCTTC. Amino acid sequence: CASSLTELSNEQFF.

As DNA, the CDR3 is TGTGCTAGTGGGTCCTACCTCGGCTATGGCTACACCTTC. It encodes CASGSYLGYGYTF. The chain links TRBV12-5 to TRBJ1-2; D is unresolved. This CDR3 spans 13 amino acids. Germline loops: CDR1 LGHNT, CDR2 FRNRAP. With 6 bases removed from V and 4 bases from J, the gap between germline ends came to 12 bases.

This rearrangement joins TRBV11-2 to TRBJ2-1; TRBD2 matches 7 bases. CDR3 length: 14 residues. V dropped 4 bases and J dropped 9; count of bases not matched to a gene: 9. Germline-derived CDR1 and CDR2 are SGHAT and FQNNGV. The CDR3 reads CASSWEGLLGEQFF. The CDR3 coding sequence is TGTGCCAGCAGCTGGGAGGGTCTGCTTGGTGAGCAGTTCTTC.

The chain links TRBV15 to TRBJ2-5; 7 bases align to TRBD2. The ends lost 0 bases at V and 14 bases at J; junction bases unmatched: 9. The CDR3 totals 13 residues. Per germline, CDR1 LNHNV and CDR2 YYDKDF (reference sequence). The CDR3 protein is CATSRDSGRPVYF. The CDR3, as DNA: TGTGCCACCAGCAGAGATAGCGGGCGGCCGGTTTACTTC.

The chain couples TRBV5-1 to TRBJ2-5, with D perhaps TRBD1 (5 bases). The CDR3 runs to 16 residues. From germline, CDR1 is SGHRS and CDR2 YFSETQ. Trimming took 6 bases from V and 4 from J, leaving 22 bases between them. The CDR3 region is CASTRSDGRAPETQYF. CDR3 nucleotide sequence: TGCGCCAGCACAAGAAGTGATGGCAGGGCCCCAGAGACCCAGTACTTC.

This chain uses TRBV7-2 with TRBJ1-2; D is ambiguous. With 1 base removed from V and 1 base from J, the gap between germline ends came to 10 bases. The CDR3 is 15 residues long. Germline V gene lookup returns CDR1 SGHTA and CDR2 FQGNSA. In nucleotides, the CDR3 is TGTGCCAGCAGCTTAGTCTTCGCGGTTAACTATGGCTACACCTTC. Translation: CASSLVFAVNYGYTF.

V and J are TRBV28 and TRBJ2-7; 8 positions match TRBD1. Germline V CDR1 and CDR2: MDHEN, SYDVKM. Trimming cost V 10 bases and J 7 bases; bases outside gene matches: 12. The CDR3 loop spans 13 amino acids. The CDR3 spells CATTQGAGGEQYF. The CDR3 DNA sequence: TGTGCCACCACGCAGGGGGCGGGTGGAGAGCAGTACTTC.

Comments on this clone: Other DNA sequences in this specimen translate into the identical CDR3. This chain joins TRBV6-1 and TRBJ2-7; D is ambiguous. Germline CDR1 and CDR2: MNHNS and SASEGT. The length of the CDR3 is 10 residues. V was trimmed by 5 bases and J by 3 bases, leaving 2 bases between them. The CDR3 is CASSLYEQYF. The CDR3 DNA sequence: TGTGCCAGCAGTCTCTACGAGCAGTACTTC.

In regard to this clone: The junction departs from germline at one end; a sequencing error may be responsible. Here the CDR3 reads CSSLSSGSGANVLTF. The CDR3 coding sequence is TGTTCCAGCCTCTCTAGCGGCTCTGGGGCCAACGTCCTGACTTTC. The V call is TRBV7-9, the J call TRBJ2-6; the match to TRBD2 covers 7 bases. From germline, CDR1 is SEHNR and CDR2 FQNEAQ (reference sequence). This CDR3 contains 15 residues.

This chain connects TRBV28 to TRBJ1-2, with D uncertain. CDR1 and CDR2 (germline): MDHEN, SYDVKM. The V gene lost 3 bases and the J gene lost 0 bases, with 8 bases spanning the gap. This CDR3 has 14 amino acids. The chain's CDR3 is CASSFSRANYGYTF. CDR3 nucleotide sequence: TGTGCCAGCAGTTTCTCCCGGGCTAACTATGGCTACACCTTC.

This clone was detected once. The chain links TRBV4-2 to TRBJ2-7; TRBD1 matches at 8 bases. This CDR3 region has 15 residues. The V segment lost 0 bases and the J segment 4 bases; nucleotides outside the gene matches: 5. Germline CDR1 and CDR2: LGHNA and YNFKEQ. Here the CDR3 DNA reads TGTGCCAGCAGCCAAGATTCACAGGGGGTGTACGAGCAGTACTTC. Translation: CASSQDSQGVYEQYF.

The genes are TRBV7-2 and TRBJ2-7; tentatively, D is TRBD2 (5 bases). Per germline, CDR1 SGHTA and CDR2 FQGNSA. Between the trimmed V and J ends, which lost 0 bases and 4 bases, there was a span of 10 bases. CDR3 size: 14 residues. The CDR3 protein is CASSLASGVYEQYV. The CDR3 region has the DNA TGTGCCAGCAGCTTAGCGTCCGGGGTTTACGAGCAGTACGTC.

This chain uses TRBV7-2 with TRBJ1-5, with 8 positions matching TRBD1. Germline CDR1 SGHTA, CDR2 FQGNSA. V dropped 2 bases and J dropped 0; count of bases not matched to a gene: 6. The CDR3 runs 17 residues. The CDR3 loop is CASSLKAGGLSNQPQHF. CDR3 DNA: TGTGCCAGCAGCTTAAAGGCAGGGGGCCTTAGCAATCAGCCCCAGCATTTT.

The chain is built from TRBV5-1 and TRBJ1-1, with D perhaps TRBD1 (5 bases). The CDR3 runs to 13 residues. Germline V gene data show CDR1 as SGHRS and CDR2 as YFSETQ. Trimming removed 3 bases at V and 11 bases at J, with 17 bases between. This chain's CDR3 is CASSSMTGDRAFF. The CDR3 coding sequence is TGCGCCAGCAGCTCTATGACGGGGGATAGGGCTTTCTTT.

The chain joins TRBV6-4 to TRBJ2-3, with TRBD1 matching 8 bases. Germline loops: CDR1 MRHNA, CDR2 SNTAGT. V lost 6 bases, J lost 0 bases, and 8 bases stayed unmatched. The CDR3 totals 16 residues. The CDR3 DNA sequence: TGTGCCAGCAGCCCGACAGGGGCGCTTAGCACAGATACGCAGTATTTT. It specifies CASSPTGALSTDTQYF.

The chain uses TRBV19 and TRBJ1-1, with TRBD1 matching 7 bases. V lost 7 bases and J lost 1; bases outside the gene matches: 6. The CDR3 runs to 14 residues. Germline CDR1 LNHDA, CDR2 SQIVND (reference sequence). CDR3 DNA: TGTGCCAGTATTCCCGGGACAGAGAACACTGAAGCTTTCTTT. The encoded protein is CASIPGTENTEAFF.

The chain uses TRBV2 and TRBJ2-1, with a possible D match to TRBD2 (5 bases). Trimming removed 4 bases from V and 8 bases from J, with 12 bases in between. Germline CDR1 and CDR2: SNHLY and FYNNEI. CDR3 length equals 13 residues. DNA of the CDR3: TGTGCCAGCAGTGCCCGGGGTTTCGATGAGCAGTTCTTC. Amino acids: CASSARGFDEQFF.

The genes are TRBV5-1 and TRBJ1-6, with D possibly being TRBD1 (6 bases). V was shortened by 5 bases and J by 0 bases, with 12 bases between the two germline ends. CDR3 length equals 16 residues. Germline assignment: CDR1 SGHRS and CDR2 YFSETQ. The CDR3 nucleotides are TGCGCCAGCAGTCGGACAGAAAGCTCCTATAATTCACCCCTCCACTTT. Amino acids: CASSRTESSYNSPLHF.

CDR3 amino acids: CASSRDRGRGYGYTF. The CDR3 region has the DNA TGTGCCAGCAGCCGGGACAGGGGGCGCGGCTATGGCTACACCTTC. The chain recombines TRBV6-6 with TRBJ1-2, with 12 bases aligning to TRBD1. V was clipped by 6 bases and J by 4 bases; unmatched bases: 6. Per the germline V gene, CDR1 is MNHNY and CDR2 is SVGAGI (reference sequence). This CDR3 comprises 15 residues.